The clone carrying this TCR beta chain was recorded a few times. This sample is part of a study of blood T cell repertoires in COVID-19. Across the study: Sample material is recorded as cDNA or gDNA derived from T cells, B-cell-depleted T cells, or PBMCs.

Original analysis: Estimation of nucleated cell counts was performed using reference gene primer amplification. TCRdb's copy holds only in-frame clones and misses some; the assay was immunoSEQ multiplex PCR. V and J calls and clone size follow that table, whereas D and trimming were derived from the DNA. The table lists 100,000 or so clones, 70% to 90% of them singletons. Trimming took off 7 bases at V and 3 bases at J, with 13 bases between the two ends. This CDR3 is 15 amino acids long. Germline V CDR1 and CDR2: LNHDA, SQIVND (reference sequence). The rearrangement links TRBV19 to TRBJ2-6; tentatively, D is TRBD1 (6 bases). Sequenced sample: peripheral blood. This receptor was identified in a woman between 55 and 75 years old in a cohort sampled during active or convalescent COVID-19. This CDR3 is CASMIGGHGANVLTF. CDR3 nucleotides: TGTGCCAGTATGATAGGGGGACATGGGGCCAACGTCCTGACTTTC.